The rows below give T cell receptor beta chains drawn from one sample of a study of blood T cells in healthy people across ages. One entry per CDR3 protein results from TCRdb running MiXCR on the 5' RACE reads. Here the sample spans 1.2 million to 1.5 million distinct CDR3 sequences, around 42% being singletons. The sequenced material came from blood. These receptors originate from a young woman in good health. Both conserved end residues are part of each CDR3. Each record gives: V gene, clone size, J gene, D gene, CDR3 DNA, CDR3 protein. A D gene is named only where the DNA matches it firmly. The size field is filled for only some rows; it gives once, few, many or a size class.

TRBV4-2	NA	TRBJ2-3	NA	TGTGCCAGCAGCCAAGATGAAATAGCGAGGAGCACAGATACGCAGTATTTT	CASSQDEIARSTDTQYF
TRBV29-1	NA	TRBJ2-2	TRBD2	TGCAGCGTTGAAGGCGGGAGAGACACCGGGGAGCTGTTTTTT	CSVEGGRDTGELFF
TRBV5-1	NA	TRBJ2-1	NA	TGCGCCAGCAGCTTGGGGACCGCCGTCTCCTACAATGAGCAGTTCTTC	CASSLGTAVSYNEQFF
TRBV12-3/TRBV12-4	NA	TRBJ2-5	TRBD2	TGTGCCAGCAGTGATGGGACTAGCACGGAGACCCAGTACTTC	CASSDGTSTETQYF
TRBV6-6	NA	TRBJ2-3	NA	TGTGCCAGCAGCGCCCTAAAGTCAGATACGCAGTATTTT	CASSALKSDTQYF
TRBV7-2	few	TRBJ1-2	TRBD1	TGTGCCAGCAGCCCAATGGACAGGGCCCAATATGGCTACACCTTC	CASSPMDRAQYGYTF
TRBV20-1	few	TRBJ2-5	TRBD1	TGCAGTGCTAGAGATGGGACAGGGGTTCAGGAAGAGACCCAGTACTTC	CSARDGTGVQEETQYF
TRBV16	NA	TRBJ1-1	NA	TGTGCCAGCAGCCAATCAGGGATCAACACTGAAGCTTTCTTT	CASSQSGINTEAFF
TRBV20-1	NA	TRBJ2-7	NA	TGCAGTGCTAGCGCCGGGACTGGCTCCTACGAGCAGTACTTC	CSASAGTGSYEQYF
TRBV6-5	few	TRBJ2-1	NA	TGTGCCAGCAGTTACGCGGCGAAGAATGAGCAGTTCTTC	CASSYAAKNEQFF
TRBV4-1	NA	TRBJ2-1	NA	TGCGCCAGCAGCCAAGATCAGGACCCTCCAGGGGCCCAGTTCTTC	CASSQDQDPPGAQFF
TRBV9	NA	TRBJ2-3	TRBD2	TGTGCCAGCAGCTCTAGCGGGGCGGGCACAGATACGCAGTATTTT	CASSSSGAGTDTQYF
TRBV7-9	few	TRBJ1-2	NA	TGTGCCAGCAGCTTCGTAGGGAATGGCTACACCTTC	CASSFVGNGYTF
TRBV6-6	few	TRBJ2-3	TRBD1	TGTGCCAGCAGCTCTCCGACAGGGGCGCCAGATACGCAGTATTTT	CASSSPTGAPDTQYF
TRBV6-5	NA	TRBJ2-3	TRBD1	TGTGCCAGCAGTAAAGGGGACAGCCACACAGATACGCAGTATTTT	CASSKGDSHTDTQYF
TRBV20-1	NA	TRBJ1-6	TRBD1	TGCAGTGCTAGAGGCCAACAGGGGGCGCATTCACCCCTCCACTTT	CSARGQQGAHSPLHF
TRBV6-5	NA	TRBJ2-1	NA	TGTGCCAGCTGGCGAACCTACAATGAGCAGTTCTTC	CASWRTYNEQFF
TRBV25-1	NA	TRBJ1-1	NA	TGTGCCAGCAGTGAATATTATGGCCAGGGGCGCAAGGATACTGAAGCTTTCTTT	CASSEYYGQGRKDTEAFF
TRBV24-1	few	TRBJ2-7	TRBD1	TGTGCCACCAGTGATTTGGGAGTCGTGGGACAGGGCGTTTACGAGCAGTACTTC	CATSDLGVVGQGVYEQYF
TRBV20-1	few	TRBJ2-7	TRBD2	TGCAGTGCTCGAGGGACTAGCGATAACGAGCAGTACTTC	CSARGTSDNEQYF
TRBV12-3/TRBV12-4	NA	TRBJ2-5	TRBD1	TGTGCCAGCAGCCCCTATGGACAGGGGGAAGAGCAGTACTTC	CASSPYGQGEEQYF
TRBV12-3/TRBV12-4	NA	TRBJ1-5	TRBD1	TGTGCCAGCAGTGTTAACAGGGGCCAGCCCCAGCATTTT	CASSVNRGQPQHF
TRBV7-9	NA	TRBJ2-7	TRBD2	TGTGCCAGCAGCTCAACCGGGACTAGCGACGAGCAGTACTTC	CASSSTGTSDEQYF